One sample yielded the 29 T cell receptor beta chains listed below, sequenced in a study of blood T cells in healthy people across ages. A second PCR, run for about 6 to 11 cycles, used a sample-barcoded 5' primer plus a J-beta primer mix. TCRdb reprocessed the 5' RACE reads with MiXCR, giving one entry per CDR3 protein. The sample has roughly 720,000 distinct CDR3 sequences; approximately 53% are singletons. Sequenced input: blood. These TCRs come from a man older than 75 in good health.

About this clonotype itself: The junction and the germline gene differ at one end; a read error may be behind it. The gene calls are TRBV6-5 and TRBJ1-2; D gene unclear. The CDR3 loop spans 13 amino acids. Per the germline V gene, CDR1 is MNHEY and CDR2 is SVGAGI. The CDR3 coding sequence is TGTGCCGGCAGTGTCGGCGGTTCCTATGGCTACACCTTC. This gives the protein CAGSVGGSYGYTF.

This clonotype showed up just a few times. The rearrangement links TRBV6-1 to TRBJ2-5; TRBD1 matches 7 bases. CDR1 and CDR2 from the germline V gene are MNHNS and SASEGT. The CDR3 has 13 amino acids. V lost 6 bases and J lost 4; bases outside the gene matches: 5. CDR3 loop: CASRTGLPETQYF. CDR3 coding DNA: TGTGCCAGCAGGACAGGGCTTCCAGAGACCCAGTACTTC.

This chain connects TRBV20-1 to TRBJ2-4; TRBD2 matches 9 bases. CDR1 DFQATT and CDR2 SNEGSKA come from the germline V gene (reference sequence). This CDR3 has 17 amino acids. Germline trimming cut 4 bases from V and 2 bases from J; bases unmatched to any gene: 12. The CDR3 DNA follows: TGCAGTGCTACAGTGCAGCGCGGGAGGGGAACCAAAAACATTCAGTACTTC. This encodes CSATVQRGRGTKNIQYF.

This chain links TRBV11-2 with TRBJ1-2; D perhaps matches TRBD1 (5 bases). Per the germline V gene, CDR1 is SGHAT and CDR2 is FQNNGV. The CDR3 covers 16 residues. Trimming took 5 bases from V and 5 from J, leaving 21 bases between them. CDR3 sequence reads: CASSPYQGPLGYGYTF. Here the CDR3 DNA reads TGTGCCAGCAGCCCCTACCAGGGCCCGCTGGGGTATGGCTACACCTTC. The entire variable domain, with the rest obtained from reference TRBV11-2 and TRBJ1-2, is as follows: EAGVAQSPRYKIIEKRQSVAFWCNPISGHATLYWYQQILGQGPKLLIQFQNNGVVDDSQLPKDRFSAERLKGVDSTLKIQPAKLEDSAVYLCASSPYQGPLGYGYTFGSGTRLTVV.

This rearrangement joins TRBV11-1 to TRBJ2-1; 7 bases match TRBD2. Germline CDR1 reads SGHAT; CDR2 reads FQDESV (reference sequence). This CDR3 region has 15 residues. J lost 2 bases, V lost 4 bases, and 5 bases had no gene match. The CDR3 DNA follows: TGTGCCAGCAGCTCGGGACTATTAGCCTACAATGAGCAGTTCTTC. Its protein product is CASSSGLLAYNEQFF. The complete variable domain, with remaining parts taken from reference TRBV11-1 and TRBJ2-1, reads EAEVAQSPRYKITEKSQAVAFWCDPISGHATLYWYRQILGQGPELLVQFQDESVVDDSQLPKDRFSAERLKGVDSTLKIQPAELGDSAMYLCASSSGLLAYNEQFFGPGTRLTVL.

The chain employs TRBV10-3 and TRBJ2-3, with TRBD2 identical over 8 bases. The CDR3 runs to 14 residues. Unmatched junction bases numbered 6, after V lost 8 bases and J lost 2 bases. Germline V gene sequence: CDR1 ENHRY, CDR2 SYGVKD. The CDR3 region has the DNA TGTGCCATCCGAAGAGCGGGAGACACAGATACGCAGTATTTT. This sequence encodes CAIRRAGDTDTQYF.

The chain uses TRBV24-1 and TRBJ1-2, with TRBD1 identical over 9 bases. Trimming cost V 3 bases and J 13 bases; bases outside gene matches: 14. The CDR3 is made up of 15 amino acids. Germline V CDR1 and CDR2: KGHDR, SFDVKD. The CDR3 DNA sequence: TGTGCCACCAGTGATCCGACACCGGGACAGGGTCAGGTCACCTTC. It encodes CATSDPTPGQGQVTF.

A few counts support this clonotype. One junction end disagrees with the germline gene, perhaps due to a read error. The chain uses TRBV5-1 and TRBJ1-1; TRBD1 matches at 8 bases. Germline CDR1 reads SGHRS; CDR2 reads YFSETQ. The CDR3 runs 14 residues. In DNA, the CDR3 is TGTGCCAGCAGTTTATGGACAGGGAATACTGAAGCTTTCTTT. Translating gives CASSLWTGNTEAFF.

V usage is TRBV5-6 and J usage is TRBJ2-4; 9 bases fit TRBD2. The J call may be faulty, since TRBJ2-7 better matches the DNA end. The CDR3 is 15 amino acids. Per the germline V gene, CDR1 is SGHDT and CDR2 is YYEEEE. Written as DNA, the CDR3 is TGTGCCAGCAGCTTGGACCGAGCGGGAGGCTACGAGCAGTACTTC. Amino acids: CASSLDRAGGYEQYF.

This clonotype was found many times. The germline gene is not matched at one end of the junction; a read error may be the cause. The chain recombines TRBV5-1 with TRBJ1-2, with D possibly being TRBD1 (6 bases). The germline CDR1 and CDR2 sequences are SGHRS and YFSETQ. The CDR3 totals 12 residues. CDR3 bases: TGTGCCAGCAGCTTAGGGGGGGATGGCTACACCTTC. Its protein product is CASSLGGDGYTF.

This clonotype appeared once. The V call is TRBV5-5, the J call TRBJ2-1; D perhaps matches TRBD2 (5 bases). Germline V gene data show CDR1 as SGHKS and CDR2 as YYEKEE (reference sequence). Trimming stripped 3 bases from V and 10 bases from J, with 17 bases between. CDR3 length: 14 residues. Here the CDR3 DNA reads TGTGCCAGCAGCTCCCGAGCGGCCGACGAAGAGCAGTTCTTC. This gives the protein CASSSRAADEEQFF.

The rearrangement links TRBV6-1 to TRBJ2-3; TRBD2 matches 10 bases. Germline values: CDR1 MNHNS, CDR2 SASEGT. The CDR3 runs 12 residues. Unmatched junction bases numbered 4, after V lost 10 bases and J lost 6 bases. CDR3 region: CATTGLADTQYF. DNA of the CDR3: TGTGCCACAACGGGACTAGCGGATACGCAGTATTTT.

V and J are TRBV4-2 and TRBJ2-7, with a possible D match to TRBD1 (7 bases). Trimming took off 0 bases at V and 0 bases at J, with 15 bases between the two ends. In germline, CDR1 is LGHNA, CDR2 YNFKEQ. The CDR3 spans 17 residues. CDR3 DNA: TGTGCCAGCAGCCAAGAGGAGGGGGCTGCGGCCTCCTACGAGCAGTACTTC. Translated: CASSQEEGAAASYEQYF.

The gene calls are TRBV20-1 and TRBJ2-3; the match to TRBD2 covers 10 bases. The CDR3 loop spans 16 amino acids. Germline V gene sequence: CDR1 DFQATT, CDR2 SNEGSKA (reference sequence). J was trimmed by 0 bases and V by 6 bases; bases with no gene match: 9. Here the CDR3 DNA reads TGCAGTGCAACAGCGGGGGGGCGACCAAGCACAGATACGCAGTATTTT. Translation: CSATAGGRPSTDTQYF.

This clonotype was picked up one time. V and J are TRBV29-1 and TRBJ2-1; D assignment may be TRBD1 or TRBD2 (5 bases each). Trimming removed 6 bases at V and 6 bases at J, with 12 bases between. This CDR3 has 12 amino acids. Germline CDR1 SQVTM, CDR2 ANQGSEA. The CDR3 DNA sequence: TGCAGCGTCGGGTGGGGGAGCAATGAGCAGTTCTTC. The encoded protein is CSVGWGSNEQFF.

In its sample, this clonotype was seen a few times. The rearrangement links TRBV9 to TRBJ2-6; D is undetermined. Per the germline V gene, CDR1 is SGDLS and CDR2 is YYNGEE. CDR3 length equals 15 residues. The V gene lost 1 base and the J gene lost 2 bases, with 7 bases spanning the gap. The CDR3 nucleotides are TGTGCCAGCAGCGTACTACACGCTGGGGCCAACGTCCTGACTTTC. This translates into CASSVLHAGANVLTF.

The chain joins TRBV29-1 to TRBJ2-1; D may be TRBD1 (6 bases). Matching the DNA end better, TRBJ2-7 makes the J call doubtful. The CDR3 extends over 16 amino acids. Germline V lookup: CDR1 SQVTM, CDR2 ANQGSEA. The CDR3 is CSVEAPDRKAYNEQYF. CDR3 nucleotides: TGCAGCGTTGAAGCCCCCGACAGGAAAGCCTACAATGAGCAGTACTTC.

This CDR3 reads CASRGLAGGPYNEQFF. The CDR3 DNA sequence: TGTGCCAGCAGGGGACTAGCGGGAGGGCCCTACAATGAGCAGTTCTTC. The V call is TRBV12-3 or TRBV12-4, the J call TRBJ2-1, with 16 bases aligning to TRBD2. Trimming cost V 6 bases and J 2 bases; bases outside gene matches: 1. CDR3 length equals 16 residues.

The V and J genes are TRBV28 and TRBJ2-7; D assignment may be TRBD1 or TRBD2 (7 bases each). Germline values: CDR1 MDHEN, CDR2 SYDVKM. This CDR3 has 14 amino acids. With 5 bases removed from V and 2 bases from J, the gap between germline ends came to 13 bases. As DNA, the CDR3 is TGTGCCAGCAGTGGGACTACAGGGGCCTACGAGCAGTACTTC. Translated, it gives CASSGTTGAYEQYF.

This clonotype was counted only a few times. V and J are TRBV20-1 and TRBJ2-6; D possibly matches TRBD1 or TRBD2 (6 bases each). V dropped 6 bases and J dropped 3 bases, with 12 bases sitting between them. CDR1 DFQATT and CDR2 SNEGSKA come from the germline V gene (reference sequence). The CDR3 runs 14 residues. The CDR3 DNA reads as TGCAGTGCCCTGGGGGGCGGTGGGGCCAACGTCCTGACTTTC. It is translated as CSALGGGGANVLTF.

The rearrangement links TRBV7-2 to TRBJ1-5; tentative D call: TRBD1 (6 bases). CDR1 SGHTA and CDR2 FQGNSA come from the germline V gene. This CDR3 region has 14 residues. V lost 5 bases to trimming and J lost 7 bases, with 15 bases between them. In DNA form, the CDR3 reads TGTGCCAGCAGCCTAGGGGGTAGCAGGCAGCCCCAGCATTTT. This translates into CASSLGGSRQPQHF. Full variable domain (outside the CDR3, taken from reference TRBV7-2 and TRBJ1-5): GAGVSQSPSNKVTEKGKDVELRCDPISGHTALYWYRQSLGQGLEFLIYFQGNSAPDKSGLPSDRFSAERTGGSVSTLTIQRTQQEDSAVYLCASSLGGSRQPQHFGDGTRLSIL.

The chain has TRBV7-9 and TRBJ2-5; 11 bases align to TRBD2. The CDR3 consists of 14 residues. Germline lookup yields CDR1 SEHNR and CDR2 FQNEAQ (reference sequence). The trim removed 10 bases at V and 4 bases at J, leaving 8 bases unmatched. The CDR3 nucleotides are TGTGCCACCCTTCGGCTAGCGGGAGGAGAGACCCAGTACTTC. Its protein product is CATLRLAGGETQYF.

This sequence joins TRBV3-1 and TRBJ2-7; TRBD2 matches at 7 bases. The V and J ends lost 6 bases and 2 bases, in that order; junction bases with no gene match: 13. Germline V CDR1 and CDR2: LGHDT, YNNKEL (reference sequence). This CDR3 contains 16 residues. CDR3 amino acids: CASRNAGAGKTYEQYF. CDR3 DNA sequence: TGTGCCAGCAGAAACGCGGGAGCTGGAAAAACCTACGAGCAGTACTTC.

On this clonotype itself: The junction and the germline gene differ at one end; a read error may be behind it. The CDR3 sequence: CNRPGEGEGHASGANVLTF. Here the CDR3 DNA reads TGTAACCGGCCGGGTGAGGGTGAAGGGCACGCCTCTGGGGCCAACGTCCTGACTTTC. The chain links TRBV5-1 to TRBJ2-6, with D maybe TRBD2 (5 bases). The V gene's germline CDR1 is SGHRS and CDR2 YFSETQ. The CDR3 totals 19 residues.

The rearrangement links TRBV29-1 to TRBJ2-7; 9 bases line up with TRBD2. This CDR3 comprises 12 residues. V lost 6 bases to trimming and J lost 3 bases; unmatched junction nucleotides: 3. From germline, CDR1 is SQVTM and CDR2 ANQGSEA. CDR3 nucleotides: TGCAGCGTGCGGGAGGGAGGCTACGAGCAGTACTTC. Protein sequence: CSVREGGYEQYF.

This chain uses TRBV3-1 with TRBJ2-4, with 10 nucleotides matching TRBD1. The CDR3 length is 19 residues. Germline-derived CDR1 and CDR2 are LGHDT and YNNKEL (reference sequence). V shed 4 bases and J 1 base; nucleotides not matched to a gene: 13. CDR3 amino acids: CASSLGTGVTFFAKNIQYF. CDR3 sequence (DNA): TGTGCCAGCAGCCTGGGGACAGGGGTGACTTTTTTCGCCAAAAACATTCAGTACTTC. Full variable domain (rest looked up from reference TRBV3-1 and TRBJ2-4): DTAVSQTPKYLVTQMGNDKSIKCEQNLGHDTMYWYKQDSKKFLKIMFSYNNKELIINETVPNRFSPKSPDKAHLNLHINSLELGDSAVYFCASSLGTGVTFFAKNIQYFGAGTRLSVL.

The chain has TRBV6-2 or TRBV6-3 and TRBJ2-4; D is unclear. The CDR3 has 23 residues. Trimming removed 2 bases from V and 0 bases from J, with 32 bases in between. Germline lookup yields CDR1 MNHEY and CDR2 SVGEGT. The CDR3 spells CASSYPNHVSFRAASLAKNIQYF. CDR3 bases: TGTGCCAGCAGTTACCCCAACCACGTCTCCTTTCGCGCGGCTAGTCTAGCCAAAAACATTCAGTACTTC.

V gene TRBV5-1 combines with J gene TRBJ2-6; no firm D call. Trimming removed 4 bases from V and 0 bases from J, with 5 bases in between. This CDR3 is 14 amino acids long. Germline lookup yields CDR1 SGHRS and CDR2 YFSETQ. The CDR3 is CASSMSSGANVLTF. DNA of the CDR3: TGCGCCAGCAGCATGTCCTCTGGGGCCAACGTCCTGACTTTC.

The V and J genes are TRBV5-1 and TRBJ2-7; D tentatively fits TRBD1 or TRBD2 (5 bases each). Trimming stripped 5 bases from V and 2 bases from J, with 14 bases between. Germline CDR1 is SGHRS and CDR2 is YFSETQ. CDR3 length: 14 amino acids. CDR3 coding DNA: TGCGCCAGCAGACGGGACGAAGGCCCCTACGAGCAGTACTTC. Residues: CASRRDEGPYEQYF.